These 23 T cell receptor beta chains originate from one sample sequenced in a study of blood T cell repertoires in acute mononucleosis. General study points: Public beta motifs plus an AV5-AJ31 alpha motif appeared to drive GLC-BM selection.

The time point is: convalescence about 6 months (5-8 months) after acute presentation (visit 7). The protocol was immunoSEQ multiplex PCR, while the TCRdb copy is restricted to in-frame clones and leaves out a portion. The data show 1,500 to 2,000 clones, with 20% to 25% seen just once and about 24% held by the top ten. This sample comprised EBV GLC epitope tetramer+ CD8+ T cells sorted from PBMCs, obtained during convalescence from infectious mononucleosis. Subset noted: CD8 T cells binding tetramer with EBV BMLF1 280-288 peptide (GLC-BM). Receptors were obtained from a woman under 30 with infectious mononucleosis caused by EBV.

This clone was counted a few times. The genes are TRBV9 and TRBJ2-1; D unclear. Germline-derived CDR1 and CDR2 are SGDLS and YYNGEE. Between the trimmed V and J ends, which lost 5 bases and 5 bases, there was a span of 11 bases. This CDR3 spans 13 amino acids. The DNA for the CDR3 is TGTGCCAGCAGTTACTCGTGGAACAATGAGCAGTTCTTC. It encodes CASSYSWNNEQFF.

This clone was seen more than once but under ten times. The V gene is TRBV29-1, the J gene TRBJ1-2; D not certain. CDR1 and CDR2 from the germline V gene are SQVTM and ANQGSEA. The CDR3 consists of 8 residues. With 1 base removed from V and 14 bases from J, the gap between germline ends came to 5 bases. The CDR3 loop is CSVEGETF. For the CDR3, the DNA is TGCAGCGTTGAAGGGGAGACCTTC.

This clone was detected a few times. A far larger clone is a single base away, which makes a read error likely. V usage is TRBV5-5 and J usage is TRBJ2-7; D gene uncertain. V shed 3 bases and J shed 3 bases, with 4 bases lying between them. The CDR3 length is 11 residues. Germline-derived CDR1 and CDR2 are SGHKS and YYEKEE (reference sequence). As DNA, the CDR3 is TGTGCCAGCAGCTGGAACTACGAGCAGTACTTC. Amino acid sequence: CASSWNYEQYF.

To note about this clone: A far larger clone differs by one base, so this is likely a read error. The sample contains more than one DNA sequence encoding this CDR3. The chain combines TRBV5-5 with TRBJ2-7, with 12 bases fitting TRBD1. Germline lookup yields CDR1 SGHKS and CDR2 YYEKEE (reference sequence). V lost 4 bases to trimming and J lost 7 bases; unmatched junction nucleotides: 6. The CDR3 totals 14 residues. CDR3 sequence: CASSPGTGGSEQYF. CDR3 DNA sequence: TGTGCCAGCAGCCCCGGGACAGGGGGCTCAGAGCAGTACTTC.

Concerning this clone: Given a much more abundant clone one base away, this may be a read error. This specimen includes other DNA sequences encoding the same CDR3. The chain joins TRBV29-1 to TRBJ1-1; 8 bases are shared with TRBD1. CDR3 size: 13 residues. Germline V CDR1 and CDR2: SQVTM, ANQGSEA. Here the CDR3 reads CRGGGQANTEAFF. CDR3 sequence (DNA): TGCCGCGGGGGGGGACAGGCGAACACTGAAGCTTTCTTT.

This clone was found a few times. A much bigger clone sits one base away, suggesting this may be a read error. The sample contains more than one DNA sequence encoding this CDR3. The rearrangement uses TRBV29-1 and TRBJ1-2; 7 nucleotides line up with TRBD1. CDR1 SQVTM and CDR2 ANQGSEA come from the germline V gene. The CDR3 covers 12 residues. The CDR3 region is CRVDGEGAGDTF. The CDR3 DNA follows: TGCCGCGTTGATGGGGAGGGGGCGGGGGACACCTTC. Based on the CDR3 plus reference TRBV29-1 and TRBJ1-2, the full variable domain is SAVISQKPSRDICQRGTSLTIQCQVDSQVTMMFWYRQQPGQSLTLIATANQGSEATYESGFVIDKFPISRPNLTFSTLTVSNMSPEDSSIYLCRVDGEGAGDTFGSGTRLTVV.

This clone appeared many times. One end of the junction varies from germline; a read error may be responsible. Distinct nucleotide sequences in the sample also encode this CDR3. The CDR3 protein is CASSITPGRDNQPQHF. The CDR3 DNA sequence: TGCGCCAGCAGCATTACCCCTGGACGGGACAATCAGCCCCAGCATTTT. This rearrangement joins TRBV5-5 to TRBJ1-5; D is unclear. The CDR3 is 16 amino acids. Germline CDR1 and CDR2: SGHKS and YYEKEE (reference sequence).

Written as DNA, the CDR3 is TGTGCCAGCAGCCCTCTAGTTGGCGGGAGATACGAGCAGTTCTTC. It encodes CASSPLVGGRYEQFF. The V call is TRBV7-8, the J call TRBJ2-1, with 7 bases aligning to TRBD2. CDR3 length: 15 amino acids. V dropped 5 bases and J dropped 10; count of bases not matched to a gene: 14. Germline loops: CDR1 SGHVS, CDR2 FQNEAQ.

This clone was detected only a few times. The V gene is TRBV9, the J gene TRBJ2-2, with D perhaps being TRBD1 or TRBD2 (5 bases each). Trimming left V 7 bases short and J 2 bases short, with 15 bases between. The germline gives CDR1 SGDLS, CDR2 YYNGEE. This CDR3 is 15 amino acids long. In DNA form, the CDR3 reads TGTGCCAGCCAGAACGGGACGGTAAACACCGGGGAGCTGTTTTTT. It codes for CASQNGTVNTGELFF.

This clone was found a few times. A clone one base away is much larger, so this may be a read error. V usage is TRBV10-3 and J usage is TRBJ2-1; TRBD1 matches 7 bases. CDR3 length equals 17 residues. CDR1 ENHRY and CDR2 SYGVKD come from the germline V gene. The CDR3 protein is CAISYPTGHSSYNEQVF. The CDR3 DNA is TGTGCCATCAGTTACCCGACAGGGCATAGCTCCTACAATGAGCAGGTCTTC.

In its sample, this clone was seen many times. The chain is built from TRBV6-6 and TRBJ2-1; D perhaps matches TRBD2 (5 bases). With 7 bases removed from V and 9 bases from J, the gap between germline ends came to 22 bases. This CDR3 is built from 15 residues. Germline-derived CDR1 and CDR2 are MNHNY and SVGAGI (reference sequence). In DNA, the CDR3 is TGTGCCAGCACCCAAGGTCATGGAGACGGGATTGAGCAGTTCTTC. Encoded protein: CASTQGHGDGIEQFF.

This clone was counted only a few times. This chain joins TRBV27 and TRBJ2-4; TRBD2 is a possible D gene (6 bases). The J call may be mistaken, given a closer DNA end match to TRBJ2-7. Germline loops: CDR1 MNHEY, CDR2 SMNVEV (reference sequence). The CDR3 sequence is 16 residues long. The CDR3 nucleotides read TGTGCCAGCAGTTTATCGATAGCGGCTACAGCCTACGAGCAGTACTTC. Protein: CASSLSIAATAYEQYF.

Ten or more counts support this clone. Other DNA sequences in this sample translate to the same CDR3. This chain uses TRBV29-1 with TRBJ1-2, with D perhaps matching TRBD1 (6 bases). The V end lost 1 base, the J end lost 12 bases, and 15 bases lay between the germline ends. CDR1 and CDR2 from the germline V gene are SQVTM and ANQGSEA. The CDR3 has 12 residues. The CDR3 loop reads CSVEGVGAGDTF. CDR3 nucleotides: TGCAGCGTTGAAGGGGTGGGGGCTGGGGACACCTTC. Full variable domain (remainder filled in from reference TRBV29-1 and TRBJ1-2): SAVISQKPSRDICQRGTSLTIQCQVDSQVTMMFWYRQQPGQSLTLIATANQGSEATYESGFVIDKFPISRPNLTFSTLTVSNMSPEDSSIYLCSVEGVGAGDTFGSGTRLTVV.

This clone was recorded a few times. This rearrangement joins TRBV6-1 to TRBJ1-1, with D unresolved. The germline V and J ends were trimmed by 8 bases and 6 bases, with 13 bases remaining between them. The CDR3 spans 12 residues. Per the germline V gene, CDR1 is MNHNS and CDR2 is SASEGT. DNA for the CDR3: TGTGCCAGCGTAAGCATACGGGCTGAAGCTTTCTTT. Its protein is CASVSIRAEAFF.

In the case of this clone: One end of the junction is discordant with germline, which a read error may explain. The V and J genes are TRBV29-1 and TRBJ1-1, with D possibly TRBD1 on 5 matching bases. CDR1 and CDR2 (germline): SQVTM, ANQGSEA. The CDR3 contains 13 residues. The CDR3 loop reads CCVGGVANTEAFF. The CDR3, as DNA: TGCTGCGTGGGGGGAGTGGCGAACACTGAAGCTTTCTTT.

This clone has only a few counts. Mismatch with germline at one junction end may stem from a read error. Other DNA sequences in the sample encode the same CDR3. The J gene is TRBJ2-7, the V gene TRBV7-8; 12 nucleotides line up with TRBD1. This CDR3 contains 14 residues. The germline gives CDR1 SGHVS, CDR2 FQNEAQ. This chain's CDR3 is CASSPGTGGSEQYF. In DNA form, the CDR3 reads TGCGCCAGCAGCCCCGGGACAGGGGGCTCAGAGCAGTACTTC.

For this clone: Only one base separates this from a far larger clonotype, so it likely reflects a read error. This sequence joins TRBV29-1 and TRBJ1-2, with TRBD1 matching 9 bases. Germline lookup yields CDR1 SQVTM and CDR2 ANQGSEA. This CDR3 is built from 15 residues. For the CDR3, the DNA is TGCAGCATTGAATTTCATGAGACAGGGGGCTATGGCTACACCTTC. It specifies CSIEFHETGGYGYTF.

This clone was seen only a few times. The CDR3: CASSPTSGSIYEQYF. The DNA of the CDR3 is TGTGCCAGCAGTCCGACTAGCGGGAGTATCTACGAGCAGTACTTC. The V and J genes are TRBV11-3 and TRBJ2-7, with 12 bases lining up with TRBD2. J lost 3 bases, V lost 6 bases, and 6 bases had no gene match. In germline, CDR1 is SGHNT, CDR2 YENEEA. The CDR3 contains 15 residues.

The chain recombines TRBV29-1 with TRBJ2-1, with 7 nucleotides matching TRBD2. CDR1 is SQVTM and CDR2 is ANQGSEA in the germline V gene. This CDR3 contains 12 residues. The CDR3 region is CVLPGLLNEQFF. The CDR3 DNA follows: TGCGTTTTACCGGGACTACTCAATGAGCAGTTCTTC.

As DNA, the CDR3 is TGCAGGGGGGGACAGGCGAACACTGAAGCTTTCTTT. It specifies CRGGQANTEAFF. This chain links TRBV29-1 with TRBJ1-1; 8 nucleotides align to TRBD1. The CDR3 is 12 amino acids. CDR1 is SQVTM, CDR2 ANQGSEA, per germline.

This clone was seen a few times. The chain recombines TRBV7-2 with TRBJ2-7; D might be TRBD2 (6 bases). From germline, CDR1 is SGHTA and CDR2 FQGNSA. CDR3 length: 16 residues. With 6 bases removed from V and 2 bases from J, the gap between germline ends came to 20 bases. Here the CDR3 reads CASSLSIAATAYEQYF. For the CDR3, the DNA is TGTGCCAGCAGTTTATCGATAGCGGCTACAGCCTACGAGCAGTACTTC.

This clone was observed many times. CDR3 loop: CASSYGTSQDTQYF. Written as DNA, the CDR3 is TGTGCCAGCAGCTACGGGACTAGCCAAGATACGCAGTATTTT. The chain joins TRBV2 to TRBJ2-3; 9 nucleotides match TRBD2. Germline CDR1 and CDR2: SNHLY and FYNNEI. Unmatched junction bases numbered 6, after V lost 6 bases and J lost 5 bases. The CDR3 extends over 14 amino acids.

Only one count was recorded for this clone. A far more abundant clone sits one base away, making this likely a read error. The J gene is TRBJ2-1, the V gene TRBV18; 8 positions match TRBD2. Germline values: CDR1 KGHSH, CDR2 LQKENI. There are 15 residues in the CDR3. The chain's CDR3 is CASSPTSGSVYEQLF. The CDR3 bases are TGTGCCAGCAGCCCGACCAGCGGGAGTGTCTATGAGCAGCTCTTC.